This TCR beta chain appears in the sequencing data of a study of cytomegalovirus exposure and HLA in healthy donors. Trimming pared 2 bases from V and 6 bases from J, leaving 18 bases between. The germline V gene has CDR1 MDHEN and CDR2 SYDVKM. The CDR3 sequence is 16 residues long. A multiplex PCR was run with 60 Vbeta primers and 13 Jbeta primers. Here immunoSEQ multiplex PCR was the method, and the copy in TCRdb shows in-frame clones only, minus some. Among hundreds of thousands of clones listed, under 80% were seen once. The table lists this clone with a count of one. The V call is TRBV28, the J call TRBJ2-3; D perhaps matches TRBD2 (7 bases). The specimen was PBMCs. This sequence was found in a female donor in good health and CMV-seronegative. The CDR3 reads CASSLSPSGGGDTQYF. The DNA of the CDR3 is TGTGCCAGCAGTTTAAGTCCTAGCGGAGGGGGGGATACGCAGTATTTT.